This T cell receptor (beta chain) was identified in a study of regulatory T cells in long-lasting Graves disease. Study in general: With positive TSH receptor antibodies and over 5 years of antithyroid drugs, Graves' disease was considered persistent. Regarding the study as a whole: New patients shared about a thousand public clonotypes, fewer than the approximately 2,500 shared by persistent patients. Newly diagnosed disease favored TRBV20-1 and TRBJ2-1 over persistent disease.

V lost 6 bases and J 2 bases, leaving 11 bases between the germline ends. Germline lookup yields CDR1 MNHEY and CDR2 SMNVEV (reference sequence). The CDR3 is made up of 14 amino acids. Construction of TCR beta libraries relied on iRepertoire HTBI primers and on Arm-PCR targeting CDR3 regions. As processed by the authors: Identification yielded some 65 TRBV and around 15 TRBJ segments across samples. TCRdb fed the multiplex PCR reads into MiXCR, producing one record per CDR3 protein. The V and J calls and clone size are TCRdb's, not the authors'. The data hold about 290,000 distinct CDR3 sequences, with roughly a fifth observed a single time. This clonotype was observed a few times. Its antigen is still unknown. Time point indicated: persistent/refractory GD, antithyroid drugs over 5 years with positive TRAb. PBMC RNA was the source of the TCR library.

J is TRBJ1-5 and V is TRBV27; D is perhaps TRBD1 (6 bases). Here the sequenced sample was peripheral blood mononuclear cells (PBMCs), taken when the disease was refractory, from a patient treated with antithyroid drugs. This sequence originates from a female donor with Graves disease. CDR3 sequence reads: CASREGVGNQPQHF. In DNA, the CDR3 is TGTGCCAGCAGAGAGGGGGTAGGCAATCAGCCCCAGCATTTT.